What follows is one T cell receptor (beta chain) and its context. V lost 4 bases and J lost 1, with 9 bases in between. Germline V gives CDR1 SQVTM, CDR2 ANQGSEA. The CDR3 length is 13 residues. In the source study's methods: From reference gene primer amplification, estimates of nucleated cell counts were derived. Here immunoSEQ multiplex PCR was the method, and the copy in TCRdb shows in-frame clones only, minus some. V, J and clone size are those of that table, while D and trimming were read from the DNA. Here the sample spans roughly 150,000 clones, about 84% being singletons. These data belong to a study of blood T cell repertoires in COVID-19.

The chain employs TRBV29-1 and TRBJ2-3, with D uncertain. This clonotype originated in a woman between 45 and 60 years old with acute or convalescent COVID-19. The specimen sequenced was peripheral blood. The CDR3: CSVVRVGTDTQYF. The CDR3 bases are TGCAGCGTTGTGAGAGTTGGCACAGATACGCAGTATTTT.